This is a list of T cell receptor beta chains from one sample in a study of blood T cell repertoires in COVID-19. Sequenced by immunoSEQ multiplex PCR; TCRdb stores in-frame clones only, minus some. The table records approximately 130,000 clones, about 74% of them present only once. Material: peripheral blood. The receptors stem from a human donor in a cohort sampled during active COVID-19. CDR3s include the opening cysteine and the closing phenylalanine or tryptophan. Each record gives: V gene, clone size, D gene, J gene, CDR3 DNA, CDR3 protein. A D gene is named only where the DNA matches it firmly. Size tells how often a clone was seen (once, few, many) or the class of an expanded clone, and some rows leave it out.

TRBV5-8	.	.	TRBJ1-4	TGTGCCAGCAGCCTAGACCTTAATGAAAAACTGTTTTTT	CASSLDLNEKLFF
TRBV7-9	.	.	TRBJ1-4	TGTGCCAGCAGCCATGAGGGTTTTGGTGAAAAACTGTTTTTT	CASSHEGFGEKLFF
TRBV9	.	.	TRBJ2-7	TGTGCCAGCAGCGTAGGTAGCGGCTTGGGGGAGCAGTACTTC	CASSVGSGLGEQYF
TRBV9	.	TRBD1	TRBJ1-1	TGTGCCAGCAGCGTAGACCCCGGGACAGGGATGATGAACACTGAAGCTTTCTTT	CASSVDPGTGMMNTEAFF
TRBV28	.	.	TRBJ1-4	TGTGCCAGCAGTTTGAACAGTCCCTGGGTACTGTTTTTT	CASSLNSPWVLFF
TRBV13	.	TRBD1	TRBJ2-2	TGTGCCAGCAGCGCACACAGGGGGAGCCCCGGGGAGCTGTTTTTT	CASSAHRGSPGELFF
TRBV15	.	.	TRBJ1-4	TGTGCCACCAGCATCACGGGGAATAATGAAAAACTGTTTTTT	CATSITGNNEKLFF
TRBV28	.	.	TRBJ1-4	TGTGCCAGCAGCGAGGGAGCTCTGGAGGAAAAACTGTTTTTT	CASSEGALEEKLFF
TRBV6-1	once	TRBD1	TRBJ1-1	TGTGCCAGCAGTGAAGGAGGAGGGGGCTCAGAAGCTTTCTTT	CASSEGGGGSEAFF
TRBV5-6	.	TRBD1	TRBJ2-6	TGTGCCAGCAGCTTTGAGACAGGGAAGGCGGGGGCCAACGTCCTGACTTTC	CASSFETGKAGANVLTF
TRBV10-1	few	TRBD1	TRBJ2-7	TGCGCCAGCAGTGTAGGACAGGGAGCCTACGAGCAGTACTTC	CASSVGQGAYEQYF
TRBV7-2	.	.	TRBJ1-4	TGTGCCAGCAGCCCTACAGGGCTTATTACTAATGAAAAACTGTTTTTT	CASSPTGLITNEKLFF
TRBV27	.	TRBD1	TRBJ2-7	TGTGCCAGCAGTTTATCCGGGACAGGGTTAAGCGAGCAGTACTTC	CASSLSGTGLSEQYF
TRBV4-1	.	.	TRBJ2-7	TGCGCCAGCAGCCAAGCCGCAGGGGGGAGCAGCTACTACGAGCAGTACTTC	CASSQAAGGSSYYEQYF
TRBV4-1	.	TRBD2	TRBJ2-7	TGCGCCAGCAGCCAAGCCGGGACTAGCGGGAGAAACGAGCAGTACTTC	CASSQAGTSGRNEQYF
TRBV4-2	few	.	TRBJ1-1	TGTGCCAGCAGCCAAAGGGGGGGGCAAGGTGAAGCTTTCTTT	CASSQRGGQGEAFF
TRBV19	.	.	TRBJ1-2	TGTGCCAGTAGTATACTCAAACAGGGCGGAGATGGCTACACCTTC	CASSILKQGGDGYTF
TRBV9	.	.	TRBJ1-2	TGTGCCAGCAGGGCATTAGCACCCCATGGCTACACCTTC	CASRALAPHGYTF
TRBV3-1/TRBV3-2	.	.	TRBJ2-5	TGTGCCAGCAGCCAAGAAGTGGCCCCAGAGACCCAGTACTTC	CASSQEVAPETQYF
TRBV5-4	.	TRBD1	TRBJ1-6	TGTGCCAGCAGCAGAGATCGGGACAGGGGTCCACCCCTCCACTTT	CASSRDRDRGPPLHF
TRBV6-5	.	.	TRBJ2-6	TGTGCCTCGGAGCCGTCTGGGGCCAACGTCCTGACTTTC	CASEPSGANVLTF
TRBV11-2	.	.	TRBJ2-7	TGTGCCAGCAGCTTAGGTACGGGTTACGAGCAGTACTTC	CASSLGTGYEQYF
TRBV9	.	TRBD1	TRBJ1-4	TGTGCCAGCAGCCTCTCGCCGGACAGGAAAAATGAAAAACTGTTTTTT	CASSLSPDRKNEKLFF
TRBV18	.	.	TRBJ2-7	TGTGCCAGCTCACTTGACAGAAAAGTGAGCGACGAGCAGTACTTC	CASSLDRKVSDEQYF
TRBV29-1	.	.	TRBJ1-1	TGCAGCACTCTGGCTAGCTCGAACACTGAAGCTTTCTTT	CSTLASSNTEAFF
TRBV19	.	TRBD2	TRBJ2-3	TGTGCCAGTAGTATGAGAACACTAGCGGGTACAGATACGCAGTATTTT	CASSMRTLAGTDTQYF
TRBV27	.	TRBD2	TRBJ2-7	TGTGCCAGCAGTTTATCGAGGCGCCAGGGAGGGACCTACGAGCAGTACTTC	CASSLSRRQGGTYEQYF
TRBV9	few	TRBD1	TRBJ1-2	TGTGCCAGCAGCGCCCGGACAGGGAACTATGGCTACACCTTC	CASSARTGNYGYTF
TRBV5-1	few	.	TRBJ2-5	TGCGCCAGCAGCTTGGCTACAGGGAAGACCCAGTACTTC	CASSLATGKTQYF
TRBV27	.	.	TRBJ1-2	TGTGCCAGCAGTTTTGCTGGGGCCGGTGGCTACACCTTC	CASSFAGAGGYTF
TRBV19	.	.	TRBJ2-7	TGTGCCAGTAGTAAACAGGGTGCCAGGGACGAGCAGTACTTC	CASSKQGARDEQYF
TRBV7-6	.	.	TRBJ1-4	TGTGCCAGCAGCTTTGGGGGGGGAGAGGAAAAACTGTTTTTT	CASSFGGGEEKLFF
TRBV27	.	TRBD2	TRBJ2-5	TGTGCCAGCAGTTTAAGGGCGGGAGAAGAGACCCAGTACTTC	CASSLRAGEETQYF
TRBV6-5	.	.	TRBJ1-1	TGTGCCAGCAGTGACTCCCAGGGTACTGAAGCTTTCTTT	CASSDSQGTEAFF
TRBV7-9	.	TRBD1	TRBJ2-7	TGTGCCAGCAGTCGGACAGGGGCCCACGAGCAGTACTTC	CASSRTGAHEQYF
TRBV6-1	.	TRBD1	TRBJ1-3	TGTGCCAGCAGTGAACAGGACAGGGGCTCCCACTCTGGAAACACCATATATTTT	CASSEQDRGSHSGNTIYF
TRBV2	.	.	TRBJ1-1	TGTGCCAGCAATCCGACAGTTCGGAACACTGAAGCTTTCTTT	CASNPTVRNTEAFF
TRBV10-1	.	TRBD1	TRBJ1-2	TGCGCCAGCAGCCCTGACAGGGCTGGGGGCTACACCTTC	CASSPDRAGGYTF
TRBV3-1/TRBV3-2	once	.	TRBJ2-7	TGTGCCAGCAGCCGACTCTACGAGCAGTACTTC	CASSRLYEQYF
TRBV15	.	.	TRBJ1-2	TGTGCCACCAGCAGAGATCTAGGAAACCTCTATGGCTACACCTTC	CATSRDLGNLYGYTF
TRBV29-1	once	.	TRBJ2-7	TGCAGCGTTGCGGTGTCCTACGAGCAGTACTTC	CSVAVSYEQYF